This T cell receptor beta chain came from a study of cytotoxic CD8 clonotypes in ibrutinib-treated CLL. Study-wide background: The patient breakdown showed some eleven relapsed/refractory and roughly 14 treatment-naive cases, with fewer than 18 IGHV unmutated. Study results and limitations: Sustained-remission and progressing patients had different sampling times.

TCRdb's table, derived via immunoSEQ multiplex PCR, lists solely in-frame clones and lacks some. The sample has some 22,000 clones, 78% seen once. Regarding this clone: The target antigen is unknown.

The germline CDR1 and CDR2 sequences are GTSNPN and SVGIG (reference sequence). CDR3 length: 14 amino acids. The V gene lost 5 bases and the J gene lost 2 bases, with 15 bases spanning the gap. The material was PBMCs, obtained before ibrutinib treatment. The J gene is TRBJ1-2, the V gene TRBV30; D possibly corresponds to TRBD1 (5 bases). The sequence was collected from a human donor with chronic lymphocytic leukemia. CDR3 DNA: TGTGCCTGGGGCGTCAGGGAAATGAACTATGGCTACACCTTC. Its protein product is CAWGVREMNYGYTF.